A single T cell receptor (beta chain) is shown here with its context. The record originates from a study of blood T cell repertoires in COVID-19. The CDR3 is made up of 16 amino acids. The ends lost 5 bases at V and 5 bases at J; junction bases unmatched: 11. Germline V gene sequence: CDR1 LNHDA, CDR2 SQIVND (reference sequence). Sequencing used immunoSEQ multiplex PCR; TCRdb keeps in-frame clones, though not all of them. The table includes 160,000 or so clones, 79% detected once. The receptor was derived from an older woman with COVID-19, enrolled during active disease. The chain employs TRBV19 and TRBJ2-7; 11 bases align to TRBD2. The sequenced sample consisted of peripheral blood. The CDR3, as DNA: TGTGCCAGTAGTGGGTCGAGACTAGCGGGATTGCACGAGCAGTACTTC. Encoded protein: CASSGSRLAGLHEQYF.